The clone carrying this T cell receptor beta chain was seen more than once but under ten times. CDR3 length equals 12 residues. Trimming took 2 bases from V and 9 from J; bases not matched to a gene: 5. Looked up from germline, CDR1 is DFQATT and CDR2 is SNEGSKA (reference sequence). The data stem from a study of blood T cells in healthy people across ages. With a J-beta primer mix and a sample-barcoded 5' primer, a second PCR ran about 6 to 11 cycles. TCRdb ran MiXCR on the 5' RACE reads and lists one entry per CDR3 protein. The table shows approximately 1.5 million distinct CDR3 sequences, with roughly 30% occurring only once.

This sequence originates from a woman aged 25 to 39 in good health. This rearrangement joins TRBV20-1 to TRBJ2-5; 8 bases align to TRBD2. The sequenced sample consisted of blood. The CDR3 here is CSARSAGGPQYF. Written as DNA, the CDR3 is TGCAGTGCTAGAAGTGCGGGAGGCCCCCAGTACTTC.